The rows below give T cell receptor beta chains drawn from one sample of a study of blood T cell repertoires in COVID-19. Profiled with immunoSEQ multiplex PCR; TCRdb holds only in-frame clones, not every one. The sample records approximately 70,000 clones, around 90% being singletons. What was sequenced was peripheral blood. The source of these receptors is a human donor in a cohort sampled during active COVID-19. Each CDR3 is given with its conserved first and last residue. A D gene is named only where the DNA matches it firmly. Some rows mark clone size as missing; the rest say once, few, many or name a class of expanded clone.

j_call | d_call | v_call | clone_size | cdr3_length | cdr3_aa | cdr3_nt
TRBJ1-6 | TRBD1 | TRBV27 | few | 14 | CASNRQGPNSPLHF | TGTGCCAGCAACCGACAGGGGCCGAATTCACCCCTCCACTTT
TRBJ2-2 | . | TRBV27 | . | 13 | CASSLRGAGELFF | TGTGCCAGCAGTTTAAGGGGTGCCGGGGAGCTGTTTTTT
TRBJ2-7 | TRBD1 | TRBV4-2 | few | 15 | CASSLDTGTGNEQYF | TGTGCCAGCAGCCTAGACACCGGGACAGGGAACGAGCAGTACTTC
TRBJ2-2 | . | TRBV13 | . | 15 | CASSLGGGNTGELFF | TGTGCCAGCAGCTTAGGCGGCGGCAACACCGGGGAGCTGTTTTTT
TRBJ1-2 | . | TRBV19 | . | 14 | CASSLPEAGYGYTF | TGTGCCAGTAGTCTACCCGAGGCTGGCTATGGCTACACCTTC
TRBJ2-2 | . | TRBV2 | . | 14 | CASSRQGLTGELFF | TGTGCCAGCAGTCGTCAGGGGTTAACCGGGGAGCTGTTTTTT
TRBJ1-2 | . | TRBV5-6 | . | 15 | CASSLFGQHNYGYTF | TGTGCCAGCAGCTTGTTTGGACAGCACAACTATGGCTACACCTTC
TRBJ1-1 | . | TRBV19 | few | 12 | CASSISNTEAFF | TGTGCCAGTAGTATATCAAACACTGAAGCTTTCTTT
TRBJ1-1 | . | TRBV18 | . | 17 | CASSPSQGGILNTEAFF | TGTGCCAGCTCACCATCCCAGGGAGGTATTTTGAACACTGAAGCTTTCTTT
TRBJ1-3 | TRBD1 | TRBV4-2 | once | 18 | CASSPGQGEMRAGNTIYF | TGTGCCAGCAGCCCAGGACAGGGGGAGATGAGGGCTGGAAACACCATATATTTT
TRBJ2-7 | . | TRBV6-5 | once | 14 | CASSYSHGPYEQYF | TGTGCCAGCAGTTACTCCCATGGCCCCTACGAGCAGTACTTC
TRBJ2-1 | TRBD2 | TRBV3-1/TRBV3-2 | . | 20 | CASSHQSGLAILGSYNEQFF | TGTGCCAGCAGCCATCAGTCCGGACTAGCAATTTTAGGTTCCTACAATGAGCAGTTCTTC
TRBJ1-2 | . | TRBV6-2/TRBV6-3 | . | 14 | CASSSNAVVYGYTF | TGTGCCAGCAGTTCAAACGCGGTGGTCTATGGCTACACCTTC
TRBJ1-2 | TRBD1 | TRBV19 | . | 14 | CASSIRTGPDGYTF | TGTGCCAGTAGTATAAGGACAGGACCGGACGGCTACACCTTC
TRBJ2-2 | . | TRBV9 | few | 13 | CASSIRDSGELFF | TGTGCCAGCAGCATCCGGGACTCCGGGGAGCTGTTTTTT
TRBJ2-4 | . | TRBV27 | . | 12 | CASSPTGNIQYF | TGTGCCAGCAGTCCCACAGGGAACATTCAGTACTTC
TRBJ2-1 | . | TRBV7-9 | . | 16 | CASSARLDWSYNEQFF | TGTGCCAGCAGCGCCAGACTAGACTGGTCCTACAATGAGCAGTTCTTC
TRBJ2-2 | . | TRBV30 | . | 10 | CAYYTGELFF | TGTGCCTACTACACCGGGGAGCTGTTTTTT
TRBJ2-3 | TRBD2 | TRBV4-3 | . | 18 | CASSTSGRLQGGTDTQYF | TGCGCCAGCAGTACTAGCGGGAGACTCCAGGGGGGCACAGATACGCAGTATTTT
TRBJ2-4 | TRBD1 | TRBV6-2/TRBV6-3 | . | 15 | CASSRQGAAKNIQYF | TGTGCCAGCAGCCGACAGGGGGCAGCCAAAAACATTCAGTACTTC
TRBJ2-7 | . | TRBV5-1 | . | 16 | CASSARLVDGPYEQYF | TGCGCCAGCAGCGCCCGACTAGTCGATGGGCCCTACGAGCAGTACTTC
TRBJ2-1 | TRBD2 | TRBV7-3 | . | 19 | CASSPTGTSGSRSYNEQFF | TGTGCCAGCAGCCCAACCGGGACTAGCGGGAGCAGGTCCTACAATGAGCAGTTCTTC
TRBJ1-5 | . | TRBV5-6 | once | 15 | CASSRSRLGNQPQHF | TGTGCCAGCAGCCGCAGTCGACTGGGCAATCAGCCCCAGCATTTT
TRBJ1-5 | TRBD1 | TRBV7-9 | . | 17 | CASSLGGTGGGNQPQHF | TGTGCCAGCAGCTTAGGGGGGACAGGGGGTGGCAATCAGCCCCAGCATTTT
TRBJ2-2 | . | TRBV7-2 | once | 13 | CASKERWAGELFF | TGTGCCAGCAAAGAGAGGTGGGCCGGGGAGCTGTTTTTT
TRBJ2-5 | . | TRBV1 | . | 14 | CTGGGRGMRETQYF | TGCACCGGGGGTGGGCGGGGAATGAGAGAGACCCAGTACTTC
TRBJ2-2 | . | TRBV9 | . | 15 | CASSPRTPDTGELFF | TGTGCCAGCAGCCCCCGAACGCCGGACACCGGGGAGCTGTTTTTT
TRBJ1-2 | TRBD1 | TRBV6-5 | . | 15 | CASSQGQGWNYGYTF | TGTGCCAGCAGTCAGGGACAGGGCTGGAACTATGGCTACACCTTC
TRBJ1-1 | TRBD1 | TRBV18 | . | 16 | CASSLHFGTDNTEAFF | TGTGCCAGCTCCCTTCACTTCGGGACAGATAACACTGAAGCTTTCTTT
TRBJ1-6 | . | TRBV18 | few | 13 | CASSLQGVAPLHF | TGTGCCAGCTCATTACAGGGTGTGGCACCCCTCCACTTT
TRBJ1-5 | TRBD1 | TRBV27 | . | 15 | CASSSQGGPHQPQHF | TGTGCCAGCAGCTCCCAGGGGGGACCCCATCAGCCCCAGCATTTT
TRBJ1-6 | . | TRBV30 | . | 12 | CAWTGGPSPLHF | TGTGCCTGGACGGGGGGGCCCTCACCCCTCCACTTT
TRBJ2-2 | . | TRBV19 | . | 14 | CASSSTRDSGELFF | TGTGCCAGTAGTAGCACTAGAGACTCCGGGGAGCTGTTTTTT
TRBJ2-3 | TRBD2 | TRBV9 | . | 17 | CASSVASSGASTDTQYF | TGTGCCAGCAGCGTAGCCTCTAGCGGCGCTAGCACAGATACGCAGTATTTT
TRBJ2-7 | . | TRBV5-1 | . | 15 | CASSLAAGADYEQYF | TGCGCCAGCAGCTTGGCTGCGGGGGCCGACTACGAGCAGTACTTC
TRBJ2-5 | . | TRBV2 | . | 17 | CASRDHLGRGVGETQYF | TGTGCCAGCAGAGACCATTTAGGCAGGGGGGTCGGGGAGACCCAGTACTTC
TRBJ2-7 | . | TRBV5-6 | . | 13 | CASGGVSSYEQYF | TGTGCCAGCGGGGGCGTCTCCTCCTACGAGCAGTACTTC
TRBJ2-7 | . | TRBV19 | once | 14 | CASSPSAGAPEQYF | TGTGCCAGTAGCCCATCGGCAGGGGCCCCAGAGCAGTACTTC
TRBJ1-1 | . | TRBV6-6 | once | 12 | CASRAQGNQAFF | TGTGCCAGCAGGGCACAGGGTAACCAAGCTTTCTTT
TRBJ2-7 | TRBD2 | TRBV15 | . | 15 | CATSSAWRERWEQYF | TGTGCCACCAGCTCAGCGTGGCGGGAGAGATGGGAGCAGTACTTC
TRBJ2-3 | TRBD2 | TRBV5-1 | . | 18 | CASSLWPSGGPVLDTQYF | TGCGCCAGCAGCTTGTGGCCTAGCGGGGGCCCCGTTTTAGATACGCAGTATTTT
TRBJ2-2 | TRBD2 | TRBV7-2 | . | 16 | CASSAQLAANTGELFF | TGTGCCAGCAGCGCCCAGCTAGCGGCTAACACCGGGGAGCTGTTTTTT
TRBJ2-1 | TRBD2 | TRBV19 | once | 19 | CASSRDGTSGVSSYNEQFF | TGTGCCAGTAGTAGAGACGGGACTAGCGGGGTGAGCTCCTACAATGAGCAGTTCTTC
TRBJ2-7 | TRBD2 | TRBV10-3 | . | 15 | CAISDLAGGGYEQYF | TGTGCCATCAGTGATCTAGCGGGAGGAGGCTACGAGCAGTACTTC
TRBJ2-1 | . | TRBV11-2 | . | 17 | CASSADMAGNPGNEQFF | TGTGCCAGCAGCGCCGATATGGCGGGAAACCCGGGGAATGAGCAGTTCTTC
TRBJ1-5 | . | TRBV6-5 | . | 12 | CAVGGAGQPQHF | TGTGCCGTTGGGGGGGCAGGTCAGCCCCAGCATTTT
TRBJ2-3 | TRBD2 | TRBV9 | . | 15 | CASSWTSGSTDTQYF | TGTGCCAGCAGCTGGACTAGCGGGAGCACAGATACGCAGTATTTT
TRBJ2-3 | TRBD2 | TRBV19 | . | 16 | CASSWPSGERTDTQYF | TGTGCCAGTAGTTGGCCTAGCGGGGAACGCACAGATACGCAGTATTTT
TRBJ2-3 | TRBD2 | TRBV28 | . | 17 | CASRKAGLETSTDTQYF | TGTGCCAGCCGGAAGGCGGGACTAGAGACTAGCACAGATACGCAGTATTTT